Listed here are 13 T cell receptor beta chains from one sample, sequenced in a study of T cell clonality in common variable immunodeficiency. Generated by immunoSEQ multiplex PCR, the TCRdb table keeps only in-frame clones and is missing some. This sample includes 40,000 to 55,000 clones with no singletons; its ten biggest clones take up 10%. The source material was peripheral blood mononuclear cells. The source of these receptors is a person aged 18 to 69 in good health.

This clone appeared many times. The covered CDR3 bases are TGTGCCAGCAGTGAACGGGGGGGGGTCAATGAG. Encoded protein: CASSERGGVNE. The whole CDR3 reads CASSERGGVNEQFF. The chain joins TRBV6-4 to TRBJ2-1, with 8 bases identical to TRBD2. The read ends 3 residues before the CDR3 terminus; that terminus is restored from the germline J gene. After removal of 3 bases from V and 6 bases from J, the junction contained 4 bases not matched to a gene. Germline lookup yields CDR1 MRHNA and CDR2 SNTAGT. The CDR3 has 14 amino acids.

This clone was counted ten times or more. Read sequence stops 3 residues before the CDR3 end, and the germline J gene provides the missing end. The chain carries TRBV30 and TRBJ2-1; D remains unclear. The CDR3 is made up of 15 amino acids. CDR1 and CDR2 from the germline V gene are GTSNPN and SVGIG (reference sequence). V lost 5 bases to trimming and J lost 3 bases, with 17 bases between them. The CDR3 bases that were read are TGTGCCTGGTCTGAGGCGTACAGAAGCTACAATGAG. This translates into CAWSEAYRSYNE. The whole CDR3 sequence reads CAWSEAYRSYNEQFF.

This clone was counted ten times or more. The CDR3 goes on 3 residues after the read ends, and that part is filled in from the germline J gene. The chain recombines TRBV29-1 with TRBJ1-1; the match to TRBD1 covers 8 bases. V lost 5 bases and J lost 4; bases outside the gene matches: 15. The CDR3 consists of 16 residues. Per the germline V gene, CDR1 is SQVTM and CDR2 is ANQGSEA. The sequenced CDR3 bases are TGCAGCGTTAACCTTGGCGGACAGGGAGGAGGCACTGAA. Its protein is CSVNLGGQGGGTE. The whole CDR3 reads CSVNLGGQGGGTEAFF.

This clone has at least ten counts. The read ends 3 residues shy of where the CDR3 ends; the end is completed using the germline J gene. The chain is built from TRBV20-1 and TRBJ1-6; TRBD1 aligns across 8 bases. Trimming removed 4 bases from V and 0 bases from J; junction bases left unmatched: 11. The CDR3 loop spans 18 amino acids. Germline CDR1 and CDR2: DFQATT and SNEGSKA (reference sequence). The sequenced part of the CDR3 DNA is TGCAGTGCTACAGCCGGGACAGGACAGAGCTCCTATAATTCACCC. As protein: CSATAGTGQSSYNSP. The complete CDR3 sequence is CSATAGTGQSSYNSPLHF.

In this sample, this clone turned up many times. The read finishes 3 residues shy of the CDR3 end, and the germline J gene is used to complete it. This chain connects TRBV20-1 to TRBJ2-1; no reliable D call. From germline, CDR1 is DFQATT and CDR2 SNEGSKA (reference sequence). V lost 0 bases and J lost 2, with 11 bases in between. The CDR3 has 15 amino acids. Incomplete CDR3 DNA: TGCAGTGCTAGAGATCTGGCCCTTACCTACAATGAG. It specifies CSARDLALTYNE. The full CDR3 reads CSARDLALTYNEQFF.

This clone was recorded at least ten times. With the read ending 3 residues before the CDR3 end, the germline J gene is used to fill in that end. The V call is TRBV5-4, the J call TRBJ2-7, with 9 bases identical to TRBD1. Germline CDR1 and CDR2: SGHNT and YYREEE (reference sequence). Trimming removed 5 bases from V and 5 bases from J; junction bases left unmatched: 5. This CDR3 is built from 13 residues. CDR3 bases read: TGTGCCAGCAGTTCGGACAGGGGACACGAG. Residues: CASSSDRGHE. The whole CDR3 region reads CASSSDRGHEQYF.

This clone was found many times. CDR3 protein: CASSVGRAFYGYTF. Incomplete CDR3 DNA: TGTGCCAGCAGTGTGGGCAGAGCCTTTTATGGC. This chain joins TRBV6-1 and TRBJ1-2; unclear D gene. The read falls 3 residues short of the CDR3 end, and the missing part is taken from the germline J gene. The CDR3 sequence is 14 residues long. V was shortened by 4 bases and J by 5 bases, with 14 bases between the two germline ends. The V gene's germline CDR1 is MNHNS and CDR2 SASEGT.

This clone was counted ten times or more. The read is 3 residues too short to cover the CDR3 end, so that end is filled in from the germline J gene. The V and J genes are TRBV6-2 or TRBV6-3 and TRBJ2-7; possibly TRBD2 for D (5 bases). The CDR3 contains 13 residues. Germline V gene sequence: CDR1 MNHEY, CDR2 SVGEGT. Deletions cut 10 bases from V and 3 bases from J, with 16 bases between. The CDR3 bases that were read are TGTGCCACCTCCGGAGCGGCCTACTACGAG. Translated, it gives CATSGAAYYE. The complete CDR3 reads CATSGAAYYEQYF.

This clone has ten or more counts. The read halts 3 residues ahead of the CDR3 end, with the missing end drawn from the germline J gene. The V gene is TRBV29-1, the J gene TRBJ2-5; possibly TRBD2 for D (6 bases). The germline V gene has CDR1 SQVTM and CDR2 ANQGSEA. The V end lost 4 bases, the J end lost 1 base, and 16 bases lay between the germline ends. The CDR3 totals 15 residues. The CDR3 protein is CSVVLSPGGQETQYF. The CDR3 bases that were read are TGCAGCGTTGTGTTGTCTCCCGGGGGCCAAGAGACC.

The sample holds many counts of this clone. The read comes to an end 3 residues before the CDR3 does, leaving the germline J gene to fill in the end. The rearrangement links TRBV20-1 to TRBJ1-3; no clear D gene. Between the trimmed V and J ends, which lost 7 bases and 0 bases, there was a span of 19 bases. CDR3 size: 16 residues. Per the germline V gene, CDR1 is DFQATT and CDR2 is SNEGSKA (reference sequence). The CDR3 bases that were read are TGCAGTGTCCCGAAGCGGTCGGGAAGCTCTGGAAACACC. This gives the protein CSVPKRSGSSGNT. The whole CDR3 sequence reads CSVPKRSGSSGNTIYF.

This clone was counted many times. The CDR3 extends 3 residues past the end of the read, so its final part is completed from the germline J gene. The gene calls are TRBV4-1 and TRBJ2-6, with D possibly matching TRBD1 (6 bases). Germline V lookup: CDR1 MGHRA, CDR2 YSYEKL. CDR3 length: 17 residues. With 0 bases removed from V and 0 bases from J, the gap between germline ends came to 9 bases. CDR3 bases read: TGCGCCAGCAGCCAAGATCGAGGGGGCTCTGGGGCCAACGTC. Amino acid sequence: CASSQDRGGSGANV. The full-length CDR3 reads as CASSQDRGGSGANVLTF.

There are many counts of this clone. Read sequence stops 3 residues before the CDR3 end, and the germline J gene provides the missing end. The rearrangement uses TRBV6-2 or TRBV6-3 and TRBJ2-5; 9 positions match TRBD1. From germline, CDR1 is MNHEY and CDR2 SVGEGT. The CDR3 is 14 amino acids. The J segment lost 5 bases and the V segment lost 2 bases, leaving 3 bases of the junction unmatched. The CDR3 bases that were read are TGTGCCAGCAGTTACGGGACAGGGTCGGAGACC. Protein product: CASSYGTGSET. The complete CDR3 sequence is CASSYGTGSETQYF.

This clone was counted many times. CDR3 sequence reads: CASSQLPGSSQETQYF. The DNA read from the CDR3 is TGTGCCAGCAGCCAGCTCCCGGGTAGCAGCCAAGAGACC. The chain links TRBV3-1 (or the pseudogene TRBV3-2) to TRBJ2-5; the D is unclear. With the read ending 3 residues before the CDR3 end, the germline J gene is used to fill in that end. This CDR3 is 16 amino acids long. The germline gives CDR1 LGHDT, CDR2 YNNKEL (reference sequence). V was pared by 3 bases and J by 1 base, with 15 bases between.